What follows are 6 T cell receptor beta chains derived from one specimen sequenced in a study of Ad26.COV2.S vaccination and SARS-CoV-2 variants. The repertoire was sequenced with immunoSEQ multiplex PCR; TCRdb's copy has only in-frame clones and lacks some. The profile shows 350,000 to 450,000 clones, 92% of them singletons. The sequences come from peripheral blood, collected after recovery from COVID-19. The receptor set was obtained from a human donor who had recovered from COVID-19.

The V gene is TRBV6-2 or TRBV6-3, the J gene TRBJ1-5; TRBD1 might be the D (5 bases). The CDR3 has 15 amino acids. V lost 5 bases and J 4 bases, leaving 15 bases between the germline ends. CDR1 is MNHEY, CDR2 SVGEGT, per germline. CDR3 nucleotide sequence: TGTGCCAGCAGTACCCGGGGGACGGGGAATCAGCCCCAGCATTTT. This codes for CASSTRGTGNQPQHF.

The chain combines TRBV6-6 with TRBJ1-1; D not certain. The V and J ends lost 6 bases and 8 bases respectively, with 10 bases between them. This CDR3 has 11 residues. From germline, CDR1 is MNHNY and CDR2 SVGAGI (reference sequence). The CDR3 loop reads CASSPSEEAFF. Written as DNA, the CDR3 is TGTGCCAGCAGCCCCTCAGAAGAAGCTTTCTTT.

The chain couples TRBV7-9 to TRBJ1-4; D is possibly TRBD1 (6 bases). CDR1 is SEHNR, CDR2 FQNEAQ, per germline (reference sequence). V was clipped by 6 bases and J by 8 bases, with 16 bases between them. The CDR3 spans 14 residues. The DNA of the CDR3 is TGTGCCAGCAGTTACACAGGGAATCGGGAAAAACTGTTTTTT. The encoded protein is CASSYTGNREKLFF.

The chain has TRBV12-3 or TRBV12-4 and TRBJ2-7, with no clear D. The CDR3 totals 13 residues. V lost 6 bases, J lost 6 bases, and 15 bases lay in between. CDR3 sequence: CASSPSVRGEQYF. The CDR3 DNA sequence: TGTGCCAGCAGCCCGAGCGTACGAGGCGAGCAGTACTTC.

The chain uses TRBV6-5 and TRBJ2-3, with D possibly TRBD1 on 6 matching bases. V was pared by 3 bases and J by 3 bases, with 10 bases between. The CDR3 has 14 amino acids. Germline CDR1 is MNHEY and CDR2 is SVGAGI. For the CDR3, the DNA is TGTGCCAGCAGTTATCTGCAGGGGACAGATACGCAGTATTTT. Its protein product is CASSYLQGTDTQYF.

V is TRBV7-9 and J is TRBJ2-4; 7 bases are shared with TRBD1. This CDR3 spans 15 amino acids. The germline gives CDR1 SEHNR, CDR2 FQNEAQ (reference sequence). V trimming: 3 bases; J trimming: 0 bases; junction bases outside the gene matches: 2. The CDR3 loop reads CASSFDREAKNIQYF. The CDR3 DNA is TGTGCCAGCAGCTTCGACAGGGAAGCCAAAAACATTCAGTACTTC.